Below are 27 T cell receptor beta chains sequenced from a single sample in a study of T cells in Graves' hyperthyroidism and ophthalmopathy. Regions amplified from RNA transcripts were the TCR beta CDR3 regions. A set of HTBI primers served as the primers for a first-round RT-PCR of the TCR CDR3. One entry per CDR3 protein results from TCRdb running MiXCR on the multiplex PCR reads. The table has about 400,000 distinct CDR3 sequences, 15% to 18% seen once. The sample was blood. These receptors came from a woman aged 18-29 years with Graves' hyperthyroidism that later progressed to Graves' ophthalmopathy.

This clonotype appeared many times. V gene TRBV7-8 combines with J gene TRBJ1-6, with 8 bases identical to TRBD1. Trimming at V came to 5 bases and at J to 6 bases, leaving 3 bases not matched to a gene. The CDR3 length is 14 residues. The germline CDR1 and CDR2 sequences are SGHVS and FQNEAQ. The chain's CDR3 is CASSADRGNSPLHF. The CDR3 nucleotides are TGTGCCAGCAGCGCCGACAGGGGTAATTCACCCCTCCACTTT.

This clonotype occurred many times. Here the CDR3 DNA reads TGCAGTGCTAGACTCGTATTTAGCGGTACCGCAGATACGCAGTATTTT. Residues: CSARLVFSGTADTQYF. The V and J genes are TRBV20-1 and TRBJ2-3, with D perhaps matching TRBD2 (6 bases). CDR1 is DFQATT, CDR2 SNEGSKA, per germline (reference sequence). This CDR3 contains 16 residues. The V gene lost 2 bases and the J gene lost 4 bases, with 19 bases spanning the gap.

This clonotype was observed many times. This chain joins TRBV6-5 and TRBJ2-5; D uncertain. The V end was cut by 0 bases, the J end by 9 bases, with 11 bases between. The CDR3 contains 13 residues. The V gene's germline CDR1 is MNHEY and CDR2 SVGAGI. CDR3 amino acids: CASSYSRTEPQYF. CDR3 nucleotide sequence: TGTGCCAGCAGTTACTCCCGGACGGAGCCCCAGTACTTC.

This clonotype has at least ten counts. The V gene is TRBV12-3 or TRBV12-4, the J gene TRBJ1-1; D remains unclear. The V and J ends lost 4 bases and 2 bases respectively, with 5 bases between them. The CDR3 is 12 residues long. The CDR3 sequence is CASSSHNTEAFF. The DNA of the CDR3 is TGTGCCAGCAGTTCCCACAACACTGAAGCTTTCTTT.

This clonotype was seen ten or more times. J is TRBJ1-4 and V is TRBV7-9; D gene ambiguous. The CDR3 has 12 amino acids. CDR1 and CDR2 (germline): SEHNR, FQNEAQ (reference sequence). Trimming cost V 1 base and J 7 bases, with 4 bases left between them. The chain's CDR3 is CASSLVTEKLFF. The CDR3 region has the DNA TGTGCCAGCAGCTTAGTAACTGAAAAACTGTTTTTT. The full variable domain, in which reference TRBV7-9 and TRBJ1-4 provide the parts outside the CDR3, is DTGVSQNPRHKITKRGQNVTFRCDPISEHNRLYWYRQTLGQGPEFLTYFQNEAQLEKSRLLSDRFSAERPKGSFSTLEIQRTEQGDSAMYLCASSLVTEKLFFGSGTQLSVL.

This clonotype was observed a handful of times. This chain links TRBV27 with TRBJ2-2; 8 nucleotides match TRBD2. Germline V gives CDR1 MNHEY, CDR2 SMNVEV (reference sequence). This CDR3 comprises 17 residues. V dropped 1 base and J dropped 6; count of bases not matched to a gene: 10. The CDR3 region is CASSLLGGGRMSGELFF. The CDR3, as DNA: TGTGCCAGCAGTTTATTGGGGGGCGGGAGGATGTCCGGGGAGCTGTTTTTT.

This clonotype was seen repeatedly, ten times or more. The chain carries TRBV2 and TRBJ2-5; 8 bases map to TRBD1. This CDR3 is built from 15 residues. CDR1 and CDR2 (germline): SNHLY, FYNNEI. V was pared by 8 bases and J by 0 bases, with 8 bases of the junction left unmatched. CDR3 DNA: TGTGCCAGCCTTGAGGACAGGGCGTACCAAGAGACCCAGTACTTC. The encoded protein is CASLEDRAYQETQYF. The full variable domain, its missing parts supplied by reference TRBV2 and TRBJ2-5, is EPEVTQTPSHQVTQMGQEVILRCVPISNHLYFYWYRQILGQKVEFLVSFYNNEISEKSEIFDDQFSVERPDGSNFTLKIRSTKLEDSAMYFCASLEDRAYQETQYFGPGTRLLVL.

This clonotype was seen at least ten times. The chain employs TRBV6-1 and TRBJ2-3, with TRBD2 matching 12 bases. Germline V gene data show CDR1 as MNHNS and CDR2 as SASEGT. J was trimmed by 5 bases and V by 4 bases; bases with no gene match: 7. The CDR3 is 16 amino acids. The CDR3: CASSVLAGGVRDTQYF. DNA of the CDR3: TGTGCCAGCAGTGTACTAGCGGGAGGTGTCAGAGATACGCAGTATTTT.

The chain is built from TRBV6-5 and TRBJ2-2; D not resolved. Trimming removed 4 bases at V and 9 bases at J, with 27 bases between. Germline CDR1 reads MNHEY; CDR2 reads SVGAGI. The CDR3 extends over 18 amino acids. The CDR3 protein is CASSSLSWTASELRELFF. CDR3 DNA sequence: TGTGCCAGCAGTTCCCTCTCGTGGACCGCCTCCGAACTCCGGGAGCTGTTTTTT.

This chain joins TRBV20-1 and TRBJ2-7; perhaps TRBD2 as D (6 bases). The CDR3 sequence is 17 residues long. Trimming shortened V by 0 bases and J by 2 bases, and 20 bases separated the two germline ends. Germline lookup yields CDR1 DFQATT and CDR2 SNEGSKA (reference sequence). The chain's CDR3 is CSARDIRGTSPAYEQYF. The CDR3 DNA reads as TGCAGTGCTAGAGATATTCGAGGTACTAGCCCTGCCTACGAGCAGTACTTC.

This clonotype was picked up many times. V is TRBV24-1 and J is TRBJ1-5, with D hard to call. CDR3 length equals 16 residues. The ends were cut back, 4 bases at V and 0 bases at J, with 12 bases in the middle. Germline V gene lookup returns CDR1 KGHDR and CDR2 SFDVKD. CDR3 in amino acids: CATSDRTAYSNQPQHF. The CDR3 coding sequence is TGTGCCACCAGTGACCGTACAGCTTATAGCAATCAGCCCCAGCATTTT.

Of note for this clonotype: Just one base apart from a much larger clone, this may be a read error. V usage is TRBV15 and J usage is TRBJ2-5; the D gene is possibly TRBD2 (7 bases). From germline, CDR1 is LNHNV and CDR2 YYDKDF (reference sequence). The CDR3 is 14 amino acids. V was pared by 6 bases and J by 4 bases, with 15 bases between. The CDR3 DNA reads as TGTGCCACCAGGGGGGGGCACTCAGGAGAGACCCAGTACTTC. It yields the protein CATRGGHSGETQYF.

The genes are TRBV6-2 or TRBV6-3 and TRBJ1-5; no firm D call. CDR1 is MNHEY and CDR2 is SVGEGT in the germline V gene. The CDR3 has 13 residues. V lost 6 bases and J lost 5, with 11 bases in between. The CDR3: CASRISGDQPQHF. DNA of the CDR3: TGTGCCAGCAGGATATCAGGCGATCAGCCCCAGCATTTT.

For this clonotype: Given a much more abundant clone one base away, this may be a read error. The rearrangement uses TRBV10-3 and TRBJ2-6; unclear D gene. The CDR3 covers 15 residues. V lost 5 bases and J 7 bases, leaving 15 bases between the germline ends. Looked up from germline, CDR1 is ENHRY and CDR2 is SYGVKD. The CDR3, as DNA: TGTGCCATCAGTTCGAAACCCCTGGACGCCAACGTCCTGACTTTC. Translation gives CAISSKPLDANVLTF.

This clonotype was observed a handful of times. The genes are TRBV5-1 and TRBJ2-1, with 11 bases aligning to TRBD2. The CDR3 is 15 residues long. CDR1 is SGHRS, CDR2 YFSETQ, per germline. V gave up 5 bases and J gave up 4 bases; unmatched junction bases: 5. CDR3 region: CASSLSGREYNEQFF. CDR3 sequence (DNA): TGCGCCAGCAGTCTTAGCGGGAGGGAATACAATGAGCAGTTCTTC. Full variable domain (remainder filled in from reference TRBV5-1 and TRBJ2-1): KAGVTQTPRYLIKTRGQQVTLSCSPISGHRSVSWYQQTPGQGLQFLFEYFSETQRNKGNFPGRFSGRQFSNSRSEMNVSTLELGDSALYLCASSLSGREYNEQFFGPGTRLTVL.

This clonotype showed up many times. This chain uses TRBV6-5 with TRBJ2-7; maybe TRBD1 (5 bases). With 0 bases removed from V and 5 bases from J, the gap between germline ends came to 17 bases. Germline loops: CDR1 MNHEY, CDR2 SVGAGI. The CDR3 loop spans 16 amino acids. The CDR3 protein is CASSYSVQGGIHEQYF. DNA for the CDR3: TGTGCCAGCAGTTACTCTGTCCAGGGCGGTATCCACGAGCAGTACTTC.

At least ten counts were recorded for this clonotype. This chain links TRBV5-1 with TRBJ2-7, with a tentative D call TRBD2 (6 bases). CDR3 size: 16 residues. V shed 0 bases and J shed 5 bases, with 18 bases lying between them. CDR1 and CDR2 from the germline V gene are SGHRS and YFSETQ. This CDR3 reads CASSLGPAGTMNEQYF. In DNA form, the CDR3 reads TGCGCCAGCAGCTTGGGGCCGGCGGGGACGATGAACGAGCAGTACTTC. Combining the CDR3 with reference TRBV5-1 and TRBJ2-7 gives the whole variable domain KAGVTQTPRYLIKTRGQQVTLSCSPISGHRSVSWYQQTPGQGLQFLFEYFSETQRNKGNFPGRFSGRQFSNSRSEMNVSTLELGDSALYLCASSLGPAGTMNEQYFGPGTRLTVT.

The rearrangement links TRBV28 to TRBJ1-6; D perhaps matches TRBD1 (5 bases). V was cut by 7 bases and J by 7 bases, with 11 bases left in between. The CDR3 has 13 amino acids. CDR1 and CDR2 (germline): MDHEN, SYDVKM. The CDR3 region has the DNA TGTGCCAGCAAGTACCAGGGCAATTCACCCCTCCACTTT. It translates to CASKYQGNSPLHF. The full variable domain, rest sourced from reference TRBV28 and TRBJ1-6, is DVKVTQSSRYLVKRTGEKVFLECVQDMDHENMFWYRQDPGLGLRLIYFSYDVKMKEKGDIPEGYSVSREKKERFSLILESASTNQTSMYLCASKYQGNSPLHFGNGTRLTVT.

The chain couples TRBV6-1 to TRBJ2-1; D not certain. V shed 4 bases and J shed 3 bases, with 13 bases lying between them. CDR3 length equals 15 residues. CDR1 and CDR2 (germline): MNHNS, SASEGT. CDR3 sequence (DNA): TGTGCCAGCAGTGGGGAAGGTTATTACTACAATGAGCAGTTCTTC. This gives the protein CASSGEGYYYNEQFF.

The chain employs TRBV7-9 and TRBJ2-1, with 7 positions matching TRBD2. CDR3 length: 17 residues. Germline CDR1 reads SEHNR; CDR2 reads FQNEAQ (reference sequence). The J segment lost 5 bases and the V segment lost 0 bases, leaving 10 bases of the junction unmatched. CDR3 residues: CASSLAPPSSGDNEQFF. The CDR3, as DNA: TGTGCCAGCAGCTTAGCGCCCCCCTCTAGCGGAGACAATGAGCAGTTCTTC.

The table lists this clonotype with a few counts. The chain employs TRBV5-5 and TRBJ2-6; 10 bases align to TRBD1. The germline CDR1 and CDR2 sequences are SGHKS and YYEKEE (reference sequence). This CDR3 contains 20 residues. The J segment lost 1 base and the V segment lost 0 bases, leaving 10 bases of the junction unmatched. For the CDR3, the DNA is TGTGCCAGCAGCTTGGTTCCCACCGGGACAGGGGATTCTGGGGCCAACGTCCTGACTTTC. Translation: CASSLVPTGTGDSGANVLTF.

This clonotype was observed at least ten times. In DNA, the CDR3 is TGCAGCGTTGAGGCCAGGGGGCAGTTTGGTCAGCAGTACTTC. It yields the protein CSVEARGQFGQQYF. The gene calls are TRBV29-1 and TRBJ2-7; 8 nucleotides align to TRBD1. There are 14 residues in the CDR3. After removal of 3 bases from V and 8 bases from J, the junction contained 12 bases not matched to a gene. Per the germline V gene, CDR1 is SQVTM and CDR2 is ANQGSEA.

The chain uses TRBV5-1 and TRBJ2-2; TRBD1 is a possible D gene (7 bases). This CDR3 region has 15 residues. Germline V gives CDR1 SGHRS, CDR2 YFSETQ. Trimming stripped 3 bases from V and 7 bases from J, with 16 bases between. The CDR3: CASSYTGAGRGELFF. The CDR3 nucleotides read TGCGCCAGCAGCTATACAGGGGCGGGACGCGGGGAGCTGTTTTTT.

This clonotype was seen repeatedly, ten times or more. The rearrangement joins TRBV3-1 to TRBJ2-3, with 8 bases lining up with TRBD2. The ends lost 1 base at V and 0 bases at J; junction bases unmatched: 0. Germline V CDR1 and CDR2: LGHDT, YNNKEL (reference sequence). The CDR3 sequence is 15 residues long. The CDR3 protein is CASSQGLASTDTQYF. CDR3 in DNA: TGTGCCAGCAGCCAAGGACTAGCGAGCACAGATACGCAGTATTTT.

This clonotype has at least ten counts. The chain has TRBV6-2 or TRBV6-3 and TRBJ2-7; D call uncertain. Germline V CDR1 and CDR2: MNHEY, SVGEGT. This CDR3 is 16 amino acids long. The ends were cut back, 3 bases at V and 2 bases at J, with 17 bases in the middle. The CDR3: CASSYSVRRVTYEQYF. The CDR3 coding sequence is TGTGCCAGCAGTTATTCGGTGCGTCGGGTTACCTACGAGCAGTACTTC.

This clonotype showed up many times. V gene TRBV6-1 combines with J gene TRBJ2-6, with 7 positions matching TRBD1. V shed 6 bases, J shed 6 bases, and the junction held 5 bases outside the gene matches. The CDR3 covers 14 residues. Germline CDR1 is MNHNS and CDR2 is SASEGT. The CDR3 nucleotides read TGTGCCAGCAGGAACAGGGGTCAGGCCAACGTCCTGACTTTC. This translates into CASRNRGQANVLTF.

This clonotype was seen at least ten times. The chain links TRBV28 to TRBJ1-5; weak D call: TRBD1 (6 bases). This CDR3 comprises 13 residues. The ends were cut back, 6 bases at V and 4 bases at J, with 10 bases in the middle. Per germline, CDR1 MDHEN and CDR2 SYDVKM. The CDR3 sequence is CASRTDRNQPQHF. Written as DNA, the CDR3 is TGTGCCAGCAGGACCGACAGGAATCAGCCCCAGCATTTT.